The 7 T cell receptor beta chains listed next were all sequenced from one sample in a study of T cell responses to AZD1222 COVID-19 vaccine. The method was immunoSEQ multiplex PCR; TCRdb's version includes in-frame clones alone and lacks a portion of them. The table has some 150,000 clones, about 90% seen once; the top ten hold roughly 5.6%. Sequences were derived from peripheral blood, sampled on day 0 of AZD1222 vaccination. These receptors originate from an adult in good health.

V gene TRBV4-2 combines with J gene TRBJ2-3; D might be TRBD1 (6 bases). The CDR3 is 16 amino acids. Germline lookup yields CDR1 LGHNA and CDR2 YNFKEQ. V was pared by 0 bases and J by 1 base, with 11 bases between. Here the CDR3 DNA reads TGTGCCAGCAGCCAAGAAGCGTGGGGGCGCACAGATACGCAGTATTTT. This codes for CASSQEAWGRTDTQYF.

The chain has TRBV24-1 and TRBJ2-1, with 10 bases that match TRBD2. The germline gives CDR1 KGHDR, CDR2 SFDVKD. This CDR3 is built from 17 residues. Trimming took 10 bases from V and 6 from J; bases not matched to a gene: 17. CDR3 DNA: TGTGCCACTTCCACTTCGTTAGGACTAGCGGAGGTCAATGAGCAGTTCTTC. Translation gives CATSTSLGLAEVNEQFF.

The gene calls are TRBV9 and TRBJ2-3; D uncertain. The CDR3 totals 15 residues. The V gene lost 2 bases and the J gene lost 0 bases, with 10 bases spanning the gap. Looked up from germline, CDR1 is SGDLS and CDR2 is YYNGEE. The CDR3 DNA is TGTGCCAGCAGCGTCCGACCCACTAGCACAGATACGCAGTATTTT. It encodes CASSVRPTSTDTQYF.

This chain uses TRBV6-5 with TRBJ2-7; D is possibly TRBD1 (7 bases). This CDR3 comprises 12 residues. Deletions cut 7 bases from V and 10 bases from J, with 17 bases between. CDR1 and CDR2 (germline): MNHEY, SVGAGI. Here the CDR3 DNA reads TGTGCCAGCACCATCAGGGGGAGGCTACAGTACTTC. It specifies CASTIRGRLQYF.

This chain joins TRBV4-2 and TRBJ1-6; D ambiguous. The CDR3 runs to 12 residues. With 4 bases removed from V and 7 bases from J, the gap between germline ends came to 5 bases. Germline CDR1 is LGHNA and CDR2 is YNFKEQ. The CDR3, as DNA: TGTGCCAGCAGCCTTGACAATTCACCCCTCCACTTT. The encoded protein is CASSLDNSPLHF.

The chain uses TRBV4-3 and TRBJ2-7; 12 positions match TRBD2. The germline V gene has CDR1 LGHNA and CDR2 YSLEER. The CDR3 runs to 14 residues. The ends lost 4 bases at V and 5 bases at J; junction bases unmatched: 3. The CDR3 region has the DNA TGCGCCAGCAGCCCCACTAGCGGGGGGAACGAGCAGTACTTC. This translates into CASSPTSGGNEQYF.

The genes are TRBV11-2 and TRBJ1-6, with 9 positions matching TRBD1. V dropped 5 bases and J dropped 7; count of bases not matched to a gene: 6. The CDR3 consists of 15 residues. The germline V gene has CDR1 SGHAT and CDR2 FQNNGV. For the CDR3, the DNA is TGTGCCAGCAGCCCAGGACAGGGGATCAATTCACCCCTCCACTTT. The encoded protein is CASSPGQGINSPLHF. The whole variable domain, remainder taken from reference TRBV11-2 and TRBJ1-6, is EAGVAQSPRYKIIEKRQSVAFWCNPISGHATLYWYQQILGQGPKLLIQFQNNGVVDDSQLPKDRFSAERLKGVDSTLKIQPAKLEDSAVYLCASSPGQGINSPLHFGNGTRLTVT.